What follows are 20 T cell receptor beta chains derived from one specimen sequenced in a study of Tregs in tolerant kidney transplant recipients. Assay: immunoSEQ multiplex PCR; the TCRdb copy retains only in-frame clones and omits some. The table for this sample gives 25,000 to 35,000 clones. Sequenced here: CD8+ T cells from blood, sampled before the transplant. These receptors were collected from a human donor who received a combined kidney and bone marrow transplant.

In the case of this clone: The read terminates 3 residues ahead of where the CDR3 ends, so the germline J gene completes it. The chain uses TRBV29-1 and TRBJ2-5; a possible D gene is TRBD2 (6 bases). The CDR3 is made up of 16 amino acids. CDR1 is SQVTM and CDR2 is ANQGSEA in the germline V gene. The V and J ends lost 0 bases and 5 bases respectively, with 19 bases between them. CDR3: CSVEEVRGGDRETQYF. Incomplete CDR3 DNA: TGCAGCGTTGAAGAAGTAAGAGGCGGGGATAGGGAGACC.

On this clone itself: The read ends 3 residues early relative to the CDR3; the germline J gene fills the gap. This sequence joins TRBV13 and TRBJ2-5; TRBD1 aligns across 7 bases. J was trimmed by 4 bases and V by 5 bases; bases with no gene match: 7. This CDR3 is built from 14 residues. CDR1 is PRHDT and CDR2 is FYEKMQ in the germline V gene (reference sequence). CDR3 DNA (partial): TGTGCCAGCAGCCCGCAGGGGGAAACAGAGACC. The encoded protein is CASSPQGETET. The entire CDR3 reads CASSPQGETETQYF.

In regard to this clone: Sequencing ends 3 residues short of the CDR3 end; the germline J gene provides the rest. The chain joins TRBV7-9 to TRBJ2-2; D uncertain. Germline CDR1 reads SEHNR; CDR2 reads FQNEAQ (reference sequence). CDR3 length: 11 amino acids. CDR3: CASSPGGVLFF. The sequenced part of the CDR3 DNA is TGTGCCAGCAGCCCCGGCGGCGTG.

As concerns this clone: The DNA ends 3 residues before the CDR3 does, and the rest of the CDR3 is filled in from the germline J gene. The chain carries TRBV10-3 and TRBJ2-1, with D possibly TRBD1 on 6 matching bases. This CDR3 region has 17 residues. Germline values: CDR1 ENHRY, CDR2 SYGVKD. V was trimmed by 4 bases and J by 8 bases, leaving 24 bases between them. The chain's CDR3 is CAISGSGEIVSSDEQFF. The covered CDR3 bases are TGTGCCATCAGTGGTTCAGGGGAAATAGTCTCCTCGGATGAG.

As regards this clone: The read terminates 3 residues before the CDR3 end, so the remaining end is supplied by the germline J gene. This chain joins TRBV20-1 and TRBJ2-3; TRBD2 matches 10 bases. The CDR3 is 14 amino acids. Trimming took 8 bases from V and 3 from J; bases not matched to a gene: 8. CDR1 is DFQATT, CDR2 SNEGSKA, per germline (reference sequence). CDR3 region: CSIPQREGTDTQYF. Partial CDR3 DNA: TGCAGTATCCCCCAGCGGGAGGGAACAGATACG.

Details on this clone: The CDR3 end is not reached by the read, which stops 3 residues before it; the germline J gene fills it in. The chain uses TRBV18 and TRBJ2-2, with 9 bases identical to TRBD2. The germline gives CDR1 KGHSH, CDR2 LQKENI. Losses at the gene ends were 0 bases for V and 1 base for J; bases not matched to a gene: 3. This CDR3 has 17 amino acids. The CDR3 loop is CASSPPLAGLNTGELFF. The part of the CDR3 DNA that was read is TGTGCCAGCTCACCACCCCTAGCGGGGCTGAACACCGGGGAG.

About this clone: The observed sequence ends 3 residues before the CDR3 terminus, with the missing tail filled in from the germline J gene. The gene calls are TRBV19 and TRBJ1-2, with TRBD1 matching over 7 bases. V lost 3 bases, J lost 4 bases, and 11 bases stayed unmatched. Germline V gives CDR1 LNHDA, CDR2 SQIVND (reference sequence). The CDR3 runs 16 residues. The sequenced CDR3 bases are TGTGCCAGTAGTATCCCCCGACAGGGAGGTGTCTATGGC. Its translation is CASSIPRQGGVYG. The whole CDR3 protein reads CASSIPRQGGVYGYTF.

Comments on this clone: From the germline J gene comes the end of the CDR3, since the read stops 3 residues before it. The genes are TRBV5-1 and TRBJ1-4; TRBD1 agrees at 12 bases. Germline V gene data show CDR1 as SGHRS and CDR2 as YFSETQ. Trimming took 5 bases from V and 8 from J; bases not matched to a gene: 10. The CDR3 has 16 residues. Incomplete CDR3 DNA: TGCGCCAGCAGGGGGACAGGGGGCAGATCCGGCGAAAAA. Protein sequence: CASRGTGGRSGEK. The whole CDR3 protein reads CASRGTGGRSGEKLFF.

As for this clone: The CDR3 goes on 3 residues after the read ends, and that part is filled in from the germline J gene. The genes are TRBV7-8 and TRBJ1-2, with D unclear. Per germline, CDR1 SGHVS and CDR2 FQNEAQ. The V gene lost 1 base and the J gene lost 1 base, with 10 bases spanning the gap. The CDR3 is 15 residues long. CDR3 loop: CASSLVTEVNYGYTF. The CDR3 bases that were read are TGTGCCAGCAGCTTAGTAACAGAAGTTAACTATGGC.

As regards this clone: The read finishes 3 residues shy of the CDR3 end, and the germline J gene is used to complete it. V and J are TRBV7-9 and TRBJ1-5; D gene uncertain. Deletions cut 3 bases from V and 4 bases from J, with 13 bases between. Germline CDR1 and CDR2: SEHNR and FQNEAQ (reference sequence). The CDR3 is made up of 15 amino acids. CDR3 DNA, as far as it was read: TGTGCCAGCAGCTTCGCGCCGGGTGAAAATCAGCCC. Amino acids: CASSFAPGENQP. The complete CDR3 sequence is CASSFAPGENQPQHF.

Of note for this clone: The read finishes 3 residues shy of the CDR3 end, and the germline J gene is used to complete it. The V call is TRBV5-5, the J call TRBJ2-7, with TRBD2 matching 9 bases. Germline V gene sequence: CDR1 SGHKS, CDR2 YYEKEE (reference sequence). This CDR3 comprises 15 residues. Trimming took 2 bases from V and 4 from J; bases not matched to a gene: 7. Incomplete CDR3 DNA: TGTGCCAGCAGCTTAGAACCGGGACTAGCTTACGAG. It specifies CASSLEPGLAYE. The whole CDR3 region reads CASSLEPGLAYEQYF. Looking up the rest from reference TRBV5-5 and TRBJ2-7 gives the full variable domain: DAGVTQSPTHLIKTRGQQVTLRCSPISGHKSVSWYQQVLGQGPQFIFQYYEKEERGRGNFPDRFSARQFPNYSSELNVNALLLGDSALYLCASSLEPGLAYEQYFGPGTRLTVT.

With regard to this clone: The sequenced fragment ends 3 residues before the CDR3 boundary, so the rest is inferred from the germline J gene. The V call is TRBV18, the J call TRBJ1-2; the match to TRBD1 covers 7 bases. Germline assignment: CDR1 KGHSH and CDR2 LQKENI. The CDR3 has 15 residues. With V trimmed by 6 bases and J by 5 bases, 12 bases remained unmatched. CDR3 protein: CASSSGQQKLYGYTF. The sequenced CDR3 bases are TGTGCCAGCTCCTCGGGACAGCAAAAGCTATATGGC.

As to this clone: The read ends 3 residues shy of where the CDR3 ends; the end is completed using the germline J gene. This chain links TRBV11-2 with TRBJ2-4, with no clear D. The V end lost 6 bases, the J end lost 0 bases, and 12 bases lay between the germline ends. The CDR3 has 15 amino acids. Germline V gene sequence: CDR1 SGHAT, CDR2 FQNNGV. Incomplete CDR3 DNA: TGTGCCAGCAGTGGTGTCAGATTAGCCAAAAACATT. Its protein product is CASSGVRLAKNI. The full CDR3 protein is CASSGVRLAKNIQYF.

In the case of this clone: From the germline J gene comes the end of the CDR3, since the read stops 3 residues before it. This chain uses TRBV5-1 with TRBJ2-7; TRBD1 aligns across 11 bases. V trimming: 2 bases; J trimming: 4 bases; junction bases outside the gene matches: 5. This CDR3 comprises 15 residues. The germline CDR1 and CDR2 sequences are SGHRS and YFSETQ. The CDR3 DNA, read in part, is TGCGCCAGCAGCTTCGGGACAGGGGGTCAATACGAG. Its protein is CASSFGTGGQYE. The complete CDR3 sequence is CASSFGTGGQYEQYF.

The DNA read from the CDR3 is TGTGCCAGCGGACAGGGGCCGGACTATGGC. Protein product: CASGQGPDYG. From start to end, the CDR3 is CASGQGPDYGYTF. The rearrangement uses TRBV2 and TRBJ1-2; TRBD1 matches 9 bases. The read ends 3 residues shy of where the CDR3 ends; the end is completed using the germline J gene. The germline gives CDR1 SNHLY, CDR2 FYNNEI. J was trimmed by 3 bases and V by 8 bases; bases with no gene match: 4. This CDR3 comprises 13 residues.

To note about this clone: The read finishes 3 residues shy of the CDR3 end, and the germline J gene is used to complete it. The genes are TRBV19 and TRBJ1-1; the match to TRBD1 covers 9 bases. There are 15 residues in the CDR3. Germline values: CDR1 LNHDA, CDR2 SQIVND (reference sequence). Trimming at V came to 5 bases and at J to 2 bases, leaving 6 bases not matched to a gene. CDR3 bases read: TGTGCCAGTAGTGGGACAGGGTATCTAAACACTGAA. Translating gives CASSGTGYLNTE. The entire CDR3 protein is CASSGTGYLNTEAFF.

As to this clone: The read finishes 3 residues shy of the CDR3 end, and the germline J gene is used to complete it. V is TRBV5-6 and J is TRBJ2-7; TRBD2 aligns across 11 bases. Trimming cost V 2 bases and J 2 bases; bases outside gene matches: 3. The CDR3 spans 15 residues. In germline, CDR1 is SGHDT, CDR2 YYEEEE. Incomplete CDR3 DNA: TGTGCCAGCAGCTTCCCTAGCGGGGGGCCCTACGAG. Encoded protein: CASSFPSGGPYE. The whole CDR3 sequence reads CASSFPSGGPYEQYF.

As for this clone: The read ends 3 residues before the CDR3 terminus; that terminus is restored from the germline J gene. The V and J genes are TRBV29-1 and TRBJ1-2; D ambiguous. Germline CDR1 is SQVTM and CDR2 is ANQGSEA. The CDR3 contains 11 residues. Partial CDR3 DNA: TGCAGCGTCGGACCGGGGATCGGC. Its protein product is CSVGPGIG. The CDR3 in its entirety is CSVGPGIGYTF. Supplemented by reference TRBV29-1 and TRBJ1-2, the full variable domain reads SAVISQKPSRDICQRGTSLTIQCQVDSQVTMMFWYRQQPGQSLTLIATANQGSEATYESGFVIDKFPISRPNLTFSTLTVSNMSPEDSSIYLCSVGPGIGYTFGSGTRLTVV.

Comments on this clone: From the germline J gene comes the end of the CDR3, since the read stops 3 residues before it. This sequence joins TRBV13 and TRBJ2-2, with D perhaps TRBD2 (5 bases). From germline, CDR1 is PRHDT and CDR2 FYEKMQ (reference sequence). CDR3 size: 13 residues. Trimming took off 3 bases at V and 8 bases at J, with 10 bases between the two ends. CDR3 in amino acids: CASSFGGRGELFF. Partial CDR3 DNA: TGTGCCAGCAGCTTCGGCGGGCGAGGGGAG.

A word on this clone: The read ends 3 residues shy of where the CDR3 ends; the end is completed using the germline J gene. The chain combines TRBV11-3 with TRBJ1-2; possibly TRBD1 for D (6 bases). The length of the CDR3 is 15 residues. Germline CDR1 reads SGHNT; CDR2 reads YENEEA. CDR3 DNA (partial): TGTGCAAGTCGCTCCCGACAGGACAAACCGTATGGC. Translation: CASRSRQDKPYG. The full CDR3 is CASRSRQDKPYGYTF. The full variable domain, with the rest looked up from reference TRBV11-3 and TRBJ1-2, is EAGVVQSPRYKIIEKKQPVAFWCNPISGHNTLYWYLQNLGQGPELLIRYENEEAVDDSQLPKDRFSAERLKGVDSTLKIQPAELGDSAVYLCASRSRQDKPYGYTFGSGTRLTVV.